This TCR beta chain was documented in a study of T cell responses to AZD1222 COVID-19 vaccine. Overall study findings and caveats: The span of vaccine-associated CD4 TCRs extended across spike, with dominance at 160-218 and 743-854. There were mostly white British donors and more females than males, and clonal diversity was possibly underestimated. There were repertoire samples only from the period after the peak T cell response.

Second-dose groups at about 4 or about 12 weeks were pooled. Profiling relied on immunoSEQ multiplex PCR, and the TCRdb table lists in-frame clones only, not all of them. Of 150,000 to 250,000 clones in the sample, roughly 92% were seen once. For this clone: No antigen is known for it.

Germline values: CDR1 SGHRS, CDR2 YFSETQ. CDR3 length: 16 amino acids. Trimming took off 4 bases at V and 6 bases at J, with 19 bases between the two ends. This TCR was recovered from an adult who received the AZD1222 COVID-19 vaccine. Material: peripheral blood, obtained 28 days after the second AZD1222 dose. The chain couples TRBV5-1 to TRBJ1-4, with a weak D call TRBD1 (5 bases). The CDR3 bases are TGCGCCAGCAGCCTCGGGACGAGGGGCAGGGATGAAAAACTGTTTTTT. It translates to CASSLGTRGRDEKLFF.